The 19 T cell receptor beta chains given below trace back to one sample, sequenced in a study of neurological immune-mediated disorders (dated by TCRdb to between 2019 and 2020). Receptor libraries were prepared by 5' RACE. The sequencer listed for this sample is Illumina HiSeq 2500. TCRdb passed the public sequencing reads through fastp at Q25 and MiXCR, retaining productive beta sequences. Rows are unified per CDR3 protein, each entry keeping the most common DNA and genes. The sample contains about 39,000 distinct CDR3 sequences, 6.5% to 7.5% of them found a single time. Jointly, the top ten make up around 5% of the sample. Material: CD4+ T cells from blood. The receptor set was obtained from a middle-aged man in good health.

The sample holds many counts of this clonotype. This chain uses TRBV5-1 with TRBJ1-1; tentative D call: TRBD1 (5 bases). The V gene lost 2 bases and the J gene lost 4 bases, with 15 bases spanning the gap. The CDR3 sequence is 15 residues long. Germline V lookup: CDR1 SGHRS, CDR2 YFSETQ. CDR3 protein: CASSLQGLGATEAFF. DNA for the CDR3: TGCGCCAGCAGCTTACAAGGACTAGGGGCCACTGAAGCTTTCTTT.

This clonotype was seen repeatedly, ten times or more. V usage is TRBV6-2 or TRBV6-3 and J usage is TRBJ2-1; TRBD2 aligns across 8 bases. The germline CDR1 and CDR2 sequences are MNHEY and SVGEGT. CDR3 length equals 20 residues. J lost 0 bases, V lost 7 bases, and 20 bases had no gene match. Written as DNA, the CDR3 is TGTGCCAGCACCCCCTACGAGGCTAGCGGGTGGGGGAGCTCCTACAATGAGCAGTTCTTC. This encodes CASTPYEASGWGSSYNEQFF.

This clonotype was counted many times. This chain uses TRBV18 with TRBJ2-7; D perhaps matches TRBD2 (6 bases). The CDR3 extends over 15 amino acids. Trimming pared 2 bases from V and 0 bases from J, leaving 11 bases between. CDR1 is KGHSH, CDR2 LQKENI, per germline. CDR3 bases: TGTGCCAGCTCACCATGGCCCGGGAGCTCCTACGAGCAGTACTTC. Translation: CASSPWPGSSYEQYF.

This clonotype was counted ten times or more. This chain joins TRBV28 and TRBJ2-2, with 9 positions matching TRBD1. The CDR3 sequence is 16 residues long. Looked up from germline, CDR1 is MDHEN and CDR2 is SYDVKM. Unmatched junction bases numbered 10, after V lost 6 bases and J lost 5 bases. The CDR3 nucleotides are TGTGCCAGCAGAGAAAAGAGGACAGGGGAAACCGGGGAGCTGTTTTTT. Translated: CASREKRTGETGELFF.

This clonotype has a count of ten or more. This rearrangement joins TRBV20-1 to TRBJ2-3; TRBD1 or TRBD2 may be the D gene (5 bases each). The CDR3 is made up of 14 amino acids. Deletions cut 5 bases from V and 3 bases from J, with 15 bases between. Per the germline V gene, CDR1 is DFQATT and CDR2 is SNEGSKA (reference sequence). This CDR3 is CSADLRDPTDTQYF. CDR3 sequence (DNA): TGCAGTGCTGACCTTCGGGACCCTACAGATACGCAGTATTTT.

This clonotype appeared many times. CDR3 DNA: TGTGCCATCAGGCGACTGACCGAGAACACTGAAGCTTTCTTT. Translated: CAIRRLTENTEAFF. The V call is TRBV10-3, the J call TRBJ1-1; D is unresolved. In germline, CDR1 is ENHRY, CDR2 SYGVKD. CDR3 length: 14 residues. V was shortened by 6 bases and J by 1 base, with 12 bases between the two germline ends.

The chain uses TRBV28 and TRBJ2-1; 8 positions match TRBD1. The V segment lost 3 bases and the J segment 0 bases; nucleotides outside the gene matches: 1. Germline V gene sequence: CDR1 MDHEN, CDR2 SYDVKM. The CDR3 totals 15 residues. The CDR3 protein is CASSFRGLSYNEQFF. In nucleotides, the CDR3 is TGTGCCAGCAGTTTCAGGGGGCTCTCCTACAATGAGCAGTTCTTC.

In its sample, this clonotype was seen many times. The chain carries TRBV5-6 and TRBJ2-1; 11 bases are shared with TRBD2. Germline V CDR1 and CDR2: SGHDT, YYEEEE. The trim removed 2 bases at V and 0 bases at J, leaving 7 bases unmatched. CDR3 size: 18 residues. CDR3: CASSFGTSGPPSYNEQFF. The CDR3 bases are TGTGCCAGCAGCTTCGGGACTAGCGGTCCCCCCTCCTACAATGAGCAGTTCTTC.

In its sample, this clonotype was seen many times. Here the CDR3 reads CASRRGTGSTDTQYF. The CDR3 DNA reads as TGTGCCAGCAGGCGGGGAACAGGGAGCACAGATACGCAGTATTTT. The chain uses TRBV7-2 and TRBJ2-3, with D possibly called TRBD1 or TRBD2 (6 bases each). CDR1 and CDR2 (germline): SGHTA, FQGNSA. The V gene lost 6 bases and the J gene lost 0 bases, with 13 bases spanning the gap. This CDR3 is 15 amino acids long.

By share, this clonotype counts as medium-sized. This sequence joins TRBV5-1 and TRBJ2-5; possibly TRBD1 or TRBD2 for D (5 bases each). Germline assignment: CDR1 SGHRS and CDR2 YFSETQ. Trimming removed 4 bases at V and 1 base at J, with 11 bases between. CDR3 size: 14 residues. The CDR3 here is CASSPGRIQETQYF. The CDR3, as DNA: TGCGCCAGCAGCCCGGGACGGATCCAAGAGACCCAGTACTTC.

There are many counts of this clonotype. The chain carries TRBV4-3 and TRBJ1-6, with D uncertain. The length of the CDR3 is 22 residues. Trimming stripped 1 base from V and 2 bases from J, with 27 bases between. Germline V CDR1 and CDR2: LGHNA, YSLEER. Here the CDR3 DNA reads TGCGCCAGCAGCCAAGCGGCAGAATCGGTGTTTAGCGGGGTAGCCTATAATTCACCCCTCCACTTT. Protein sequence: CASSQAAESVFSGVAYNSPLHF.

This clonotype was seen ten or more times. The chain is built from TRBV5-1 and TRBJ2-3; 7 bases are a match to TRBD1. This CDR3 is 14 amino acids long. With 4 bases clipped from V and 5 bases from J, the junction kept 7 bases outside the gene matches. Per germline, CDR1 SGHRS and CDR2 YFSETQ. The CDR3 reads CASSPTGLGDTQYF. CDR3 sequence (DNA): TGCGCCAGCAGCCCGACAGGGTTGGGAGATACGCAGTATTTT.

This clonotype was found a few times. The V and J genes are TRBV20-1 and TRBJ2-2; weak D call: TRBD2 (6 bases). V lost 3 bases and J lost 1, with 9 bases in between. There are 14 residues in the CDR3. The germline V gene has CDR1 DFQATT and CDR2 SNEGSKA (reference sequence). CDR3 coding DNA: TGCAGTGCTAGCGGGAGTAAGAACACCGGGGAGCTGTTTTTT. This codes for CSASGSKNTGELFF.

The table lists this clonotype with many counts. This chain connects TRBV6-5 to TRBJ2-2; 9 bases agree with TRBD1. The CDR3 covers 14 residues. J gave up 6 bases and V 6 bases, and 5 bases lay outside the gene matches. The germline V gene encodes CDR1 MNHEY and CDR2 SVGAGI. The CDR3 nucleotides read TGTGCCAGCAGCAGACAGGGGGGCTCCGGGGAGCTGTTTTTT. Translating it yields CASSRQGGSGELFF.

This clonotype was counted at least ten times. The DNA for the CDR3 is TGCGCCAGCAGGGAAAGCGGGCAGAACACCGGGGAGCTGTTTTTT. Translated, it gives CASRESGQNTGELFF. The chain has TRBV4-3 and TRBJ2-2; a weak D match, TRBD2 (6 bases). V was cut by 6 bases and J by 1 base, with 12 bases left in between. The CDR3 is made up of 15 amino acids. CDR1 is LGHNA, CDR2 YSLEER, per germline.

This clonotype appeared many times. The V gene is TRBV18, the J gene TRBJ2-7; D may be TRBD1 or TRBD2 (5 bases each). Between the trimmed V and J ends, which lost 4 bases and 0 bases, there was a span of 10 bases. CDR3 length: 14 residues. CDR1 is KGHSH and CDR2 is LQKENI in the germline V gene. This chain's CDR3 is CASSLGTDSYEQYF. The DNA of the CDR3 is TGTGCCAGCTCACTAGGGACGGACTCCTACGAGCAGTACTTC. Variable domain in full (rest from reference TRBV18 and TRBJ2-7): NAGVMQNPRHLVRRRGQEARLRCSPMKGHSHVYWYRQLPEEGLKFMVYLQKENIIDESGMPKERFSAEFPKEGPSILRIQQVVRGDSAAYFCASSLGTDSYEQYFGPGTRLTVT.

This clonotype has ten or more counts. The CDR3 loop reads CASSRARTSGDTYEQYF. CDR3 sequence (DNA): TGTGCCAGCAGCCGAGCACGAACTAGCGGGGACACCTACGAGCAGTACTTC. The rearrangement links TRBV7-6 to TRBJ2-7, with 10 bases lining up with TRBD2. V was pared by 5 bases and J by 2 bases, with 12 bases of the junction left unmatched. The CDR3 totals 17 residues. CDR1 and CDR2 from the germline V gene are SGHVS and FNYEAQ.

This clonotype was counted many times. V is TRBV29-1 and J is TRBJ2-3; 11 bases map to TRBD2. The trim removed 7 bases at V and 5 bases at J, leaving 11 bases unmatched. The CDR3 is 15 amino acids. Germline CDR1 is SQVTM and CDR2 is ANQGSEA. The CDR3 spells CSATFSGRAGDTQYF. Here the CDR3 DNA reads TGCAGCGCTACCTTTAGCGGGAGGGCCGGAGATACGCAGTATTTT.

The sample holds many counts of this clonotype. This rearrangement joins TRBV5-6 to TRBJ2-5, with D possibly TRBD2 on 6 matching bases. This CDR3 comprises 13 residues. CDR1 and CDR2 from the germline V gene are SGHDT and YYEEEE. V lost 0 bases and J lost 7, with 10 bases in between. The CDR3 loop reads CASSLEAGRTQYF. The CDR3 DNA reads TGTGCCAGCAGCTTGGAGGCGGGGCGGACCCAGTACTTC.